The T cell receptor (beta chain) under discussion was sequenced for a study of blood T cell repertoires in COVID-19. The length of the CDR3 is 15 residues. CDR1 and CDR2 (germline): KGHSH, LQKENI. V lost 6 bases, J lost 7 bases, and 18 bases lay in between. In the authors' workflow: Cell counts per sample came from amplifying reference gene primers. Clones were read by immunoSEQ multiplex PCR, and TCRdb kept only the in-frame ones, dropping some. V, J and clone size are taken as reported in that table, and D and trimming were inferred from the DNA itself. Altogether 95,000 to 110,000 clones are present, about three quarters being singletons, with the ten largest covering over 4%.

The chain carries TRBV18 and TRBJ1-4; D possibly corresponds to TRBD1 (5 bases). Sequencing was done on a sample of peripheral blood. The sequence came from a man aged 70-80 years with acute or convalescent COVID-19. This CDR3 is CASSQTSGIGEKLFF. In DNA form, the CDR3 reads TGTGCCAGCTCCCAGACATCAGGGATTGGTGAAAAACTGTTTTTT.